This T cell receptor beta chain was captured by sequencing in a study of CD8 T cells in ankylosing spondylitis (TCRdb year 2017). Context from the whole study: T cell receptor beta repertoires were profiled in healthy donors and ankylosing spondylitis patients so that disease-linked TCR variants could be found. In total, the full study cohort was made up of 85 to 140 healthy donors and 25 to 30 ankylosing spondylitis patients. Peripheral blood samples were taken, and synovial fluid was additionally collected from ankylosing spondylitis patients. Points the paper makes about the study in general: According to the report, matched synovial fluid samples from ankylosing spondylitis patients were significantly enriched for the disease-linked clones. The disease-linked clones had a CD8+ phenotype and were found at relatively low frequencies in peripheral blood. Blood from ankylosing spondylitis patients appeared to be characterized by a TCR beta motif made up of several highly homologous amino acid variants. Some motif variants had previously been reported in the synovial fluid and blood of reactive arthritis patients, which suggests shared mechanisms of disease initiation.

Taken from cysteine to phenylalanine, the CDR3 has 14 residues. The entry retains the CDR3 DNA only, 42 bases that are in frame from base 1. Compared with germline, V lacks 4 bases and J lacks 4 bases; bases without a gene match: 7. CDR1 and CDR2 are drawn from the germline V gene: SGHRS, YFSETQ. This clonotype came up many times. Which antigen it targets is not known. Per-nucleotide qualities are absent, and no much larger clonotype sits a single base away. These reads were obtained on an Illumina HiSeq 2500. TCR beta libraries were prepared by quantitative 5'-RACE with molecular barcodes. The authors' analysis ran thus. To identify disease-linked TCR variants, a new computational method was used, one built on a probabilistic model of VDJ rearrangement. The raw public data were reprocessed by TCRdb itself: fastp quality trimming at Q25, MiXCR clonotype calling, in-frame beta chains only. Every CDR3 protein is listed once, alongside the most common genes and DNA of its rows. TCRdb, not the authors, supplied the V and J calls. The sample has about 450,000 distinct CDR3 sequences on record, approximately 26% of them singletons. The ten biggest clones cover 0.89% of the sample.

Recombination joined TRBV5-1 with TRBJ1-1; 7 junctional bases match TRBD1. The receptor's source is a male donor with ankylosing spondylitis. The sequenced material came from blood, either unsorted or a sorted T cell fraction (not recorded which). For the CDR3, the sequence is CASSAGTAGTEAFF. The bases read TGCGCCAGCAGCGCCGGGACAGCAGGCACTGAAGCTTTCTTT.